These 23 T cell receptor beta chains share one sample of origin, sequenced in a study of T cell responses to AZD1222 COVID-19 vaccine. The assay was immunoSEQ multiplex PCR, and TCRdb's table has in-frame clones only and misses some. The sample has approximately 130,000 clones; more than 85% are singletons. The starting material was peripheral blood, obtained 28 days after the second AZD1222 dose. Every receptor here comes from an adult who received the AZD1222 COVID-19 vaccine.

V is TRBV29-1 and J is TRBJ2-3; D unresolved. CDR1 and CDR2 from the germline V gene are SQVTM and ANQGSEA. Trimming removed 1 base from V and 4 bases from J, with 9 bases in between. The CDR3 length is 13 residues. The chain's CDR3 is CSVEGVRADTQYF. CDR3 nucleotide sequence: TGCAGCGTTGAAGGCGTAAGGGCAGATACGCAGTATTTT.

The rearrangement links TRBV7-9 to TRBJ2-3; the D is unclear. Trimming pared 1 base from V and 3 bases from J, leaving 11 bases between. Germline V gene data show CDR1 as SEHNR and CDR2 as FQNEAQ (reference sequence). The CDR3 totals 15 residues. Here the CDR3 DNA reads TGTGCCAGCAGCTTAGAGGTGACTCAGACAGATACGCAGTATTTT. This translates into CASSLEVTQTDTQYF.

V and J are TRBV11-2 and TRBJ2-2; 9 nucleotides line up with TRBD1. The CDR3 contains 15 residues. Germline V gene data show CDR1 as SGHAT and CDR2 as FQNNGV. V shed 5 bases, J shed 1 base, and the junction held 2 bases outside the gene matches. CDR3 sequence reads: CASSPGQGNTGELFF. For the CDR3, the DNA is TGTGCCAGCAGCCCGGGACAGGGGAACACCGGGGAGCTGTTTTTT.

This clone occurred a few times. The chain couples TRBV7-6 to TRBJ2-5, with 9 bases aligning to TRBD1. The CDR3 consists of 15 residues. Germline loops: CDR1 SGHVS, CDR2 FNYEAQ. The V and J ends lost 4 bases and 5 bases, in that order; junction bases with no gene match: 8. CDR3 coding DNA: TGTGCCAGCAGCTATGGGACAGGGACGTCGGAGACCCAGTACTTC. As protein: CASSYGTGTSETQYF.

CDR3 loop: CASSTTGEQPQHF. In DNA form, the CDR3 reads TGTGCCAGCAGTACCACAGGGGAACAGCCCCAGCATTTT. The V gene is TRBV27, the J gene TRBJ1-5; 7 bases line up with TRBD1. V shed 5 bases and J 7 bases; nucleotides not matched to a gene: 5. The CDR3 runs 13 residues. Germline V gene lookup returns CDR1 MNHEY and CDR2 SMNVEV (reference sequence).

This clone was seen once. This rearrangement joins TRBV14 to TRBJ1-6; D is possibly TRBD1 (6 bases). The CDR3 runs to 14 residues. V was clipped by 6 bases and J by 9 bases, with 15 bases between them. Germline values: CDR1 SGHDN, CDR2 FVKESK. This CDR3 is CASSPWTVSSPLHF. The CDR3 DNA is TGTGCCAGCAGTCCTTGGACAGTTAGTTCACCCCTCCACTTT.

This clone was counted once. CDR3 residues: CASSPGPGGTDTQYF. In nucleotides, the CDR3 is TGCGCCAGCAGCCCCGGACCGGGGGGAACAGATACGCAGTATTTT. The rearrangement uses TRBV5-1 and TRBJ2-3, with TRBD2 matching over 7 bases. V was clipped by 4 bases and J by 3 bases; unmatched bases: 8. Germline loops: CDR1 SGHRS, CDR2 YFSETQ. The CDR3 is made up of 15 amino acids.

The rearrangement joins TRBV5-1 to TRBJ2-1, with 11 positions matching TRBD2. Per germline, CDR1 SGHRS and CDR2 YFSETQ. Losses at the gene ends were 0 bases for V and 3 bases for J; bases not matched to a gene: 2. The CDR3 totals 16 residues. The CDR3 DNA reads TGCGCCAGCAGCTTGGTAGCGGGGGGGTTCTACAATGAGCAGTTCTTC. Amino acid sequence: CASSLVAGGFYNEQFF.

The gene calls are TRBV30 and TRBJ1-6; no firm D call. Germline loops: CDR1 GTSNPN, CDR2 SVGIG (reference sequence). With 3 bases removed from V and 11 bases from J, the gap between germline ends came to 11 bases. CDR3 length equals 12 residues. The CDR3 region is CAWSAKVAPLHF. DNA for the CDR3: TGTGCCTGGAGCGCGAAAGTGGCACCCCTCCACTTT.

This chain joins TRBV19 and TRBJ2-6, with a weak D call TRBD2 (5 bases). V gave up 1 base and J gave up 1 base, with 11 bases separating them. The CDR3 length is 17 residues. CDR1 and CDR2 (germline): LNHDA, SQIVND (reference sequence). CDR3 bases: TGTGCCAGTAGTATAGGGAGGCCGGGATCTGGGGCCAACGTCCTGACTTTC. Translated: CASSIGRPGSGANVLTF.

The chain has TRBV19 and TRBJ1-1; D is perhaps TRBD1 (6 bases). V lost 6 bases, J lost 1 base, and 12 bases lay in between. Germline V gene lookup returns CDR1 LNHDA and CDR2 SQIVND (reference sequence). The CDR3 loop spans 14 amino acids. The CDR3 region has the DNA TGTGCCAGTAGAACGACAGGCCGGAACACTGAAGCTTTCTTT. Translating gives CASRTTGRNTEAFF. The full variable domain, its missing parts supplied by reference TRBV19 and TRBJ1-1, is DGGITQSPKYLFRKEGQNVTLSCEQNLNHDAMYWYRQDPGQGLRLIYYSQIVNDFQKGDIAEGYSVSREKKESFPLTVTSAQKNPTAFYLCASRTTGRNTEAFFGQGTRLTVV.

The chain joins TRBV6-1 to TRBJ1-1; D gene uncertain. Trimming cost V 2 bases and J 1 base, with 8 bases left between them. CDR1 and CDR2 from the germline V gene are MNHNS and SASEGT. This CDR3 spans 14 amino acids. CDR3 protein: CASSETRANTEAFF. CDR3 DNA: TGTGCCAGCAGTGAAACCCGGGCGAACACTGAAGCTTTCTTT.

The rearrangement links TRBV4-1 to TRBJ1-5, with no clear D. The V and J ends lost 0 bases and 3 bases respectively, with 9 bases between them. The CDR3 has 15 residues. Germline V gives CDR1 MGHRA, CDR2 YSYEKL. CDR3 sequence reads: CASSQDVGVNQPQHF. The CDR3 nucleotides are TGCGCCAGCAGCCAAGATGTCGGGGTCAATCAGCCCCAGCATTTT.

This chain links TRBV19 with TRBJ1-5; a possible D gene is TRBD1 (5 bases). V was pared by 3 bases and J by 3 bases, with 12 bases between. The CDR3 has 15 residues. In germline, CDR1 is LNHDA, CDR2 SQIVND (reference sequence). The CDR3: CASSILLGANQPQHF. DNA for the CDR3: TGTGCCAGTAGTATCCTTCTAGGGGCCAATCAGCCCCAGCATTTT.

The chain uses TRBV30 and TRBJ1-1, with unresolved D. CDR3 size: 16 residues. V lost 2 bases to trimming and J lost 3 bases, with 19 bases between them. The V gene's germline CDR1 is GTSNPN and CDR2 SVGIG (reference sequence). The CDR3 reads CAWSPLLRAAYTEAFF. CDR3 sequence (DNA): TGTGCCTGGAGTCCCCTTTTGAGGGCGGCGTACACTGAAGCTTTCTTT.

This chain uses TRBV27 with TRBJ1-4; a weak D match, TRBD1 (6 bases). V was shortened by 1 base and J by 4 bases, with 10 bases between the two germline ends. CDR3 size: 15 residues. The germline CDR1 and CDR2 sequences are MNHEY and SMNVEV (reference sequence). CDR3 sequence (DNA): TGTGCCAGCAGTTTATTGGGGGCGAATAATGAAAAACTGTTTTTT. The encoded protein is CASSLLGANNEKLFF.

V and J are TRBV20-1 and TRBJ1-2, with D possibly matching TRBD1 (6 bases). This CDR3 is 11 amino acids long. V lost 4 bases and J lost 8, with 11 bases in between. Germline V gene lookup returns CDR1 DFQATT and CDR2 SNEGSKA (reference sequence). CDR3 amino acids: CSATGEGGYTF. In DNA form, the CDR3 reads TGCAGTGCTACAGGGGAGGGAGGCTACACCTTC.

CDR3 in amino acids: CATRDRDFDEQFF. The CDR3 nucleotides read TGTGCGACGAGGGACAGGGATTTTGATGAGCAGTTCTTC. The chain carries TRBV7-9 and TRBJ2-1; 9 bases fit TRBD1. Germline-derived CDR1 and CDR2 are SEHNR and FQNEAQ (reference sequence). The CDR3 extends over 13 amino acids.

V and J are TRBV28 and TRBJ1-2; D is uncertain. Trimming stripped 6 bases from V and 6 bases from J, with 5 bases between. The CDR3 has 10 residues. Germline CDR1 is MDHEN and CDR2 is SYDVKM. In nucleotides, the CDR3 is TGTGCCAGCAGATTGAATGGCTACACCTTC. Translation gives CASRLNGYTF.

The CDR3 coding sequence is TGTGCCACCAGCATTGGCTGGTTAACTGGAAACACCATATATTTT. This translates into CATSIGWLTGNTIYF. This chain connects TRBV15 to TRBJ1-3; unclear D gene. Germline V gene data show CDR1 as LNHNV and CDR2 as YYDKDF (reference sequence). This CDR3 has 15 amino acids. V dropped 4 bases and J dropped 2 bases, with 12 bases sitting between them. The complete variable domain, with remaining parts taken from reference TRBV15 and TRBJ1-3, reads DAMVIQNPRYQVTQFGKPVTLSCSQTLNHNVMYWYQQKSSQAPKLLFHYYDKDFNNEADTPDNFQSRRPNTSFCFLDIRSPGLGDTAMYLCATSIGWLTGNTIYFGEGSWLTVV.

V is TRBV3-1 (or the pseudogene TRBV3-2) and J is TRBJ1-5; D might be TRBD1 (6 bases). From germline, CDR1 is LGHDT and CDR2 YNNKEL (reference sequence). V was shortened by 2 bases and J by 3 bases, with 8 bases between the two germline ends. The CDR3 spans 14 residues. CDR3 sequence reads: CASSQQGTNQPQHF. The CDR3 DNA reads TGTGCCAGCAGCCAACAGGGGACCAATCAGCCCCAGCATTTT.

The chain carries TRBV10-2 and TRBJ2-1; 12 bases match TRBD2. The CDR3 length is 16 residues. V was pared by 4 bases and J by 10 bases, with 11 bases of the junction left unmatched. Germline V gene data show CDR1 as WSHSY and CDR2 as SAAADI. CDR3 bases: TGCGCCAGCAGTGGGGAGCTAGCGGGGGGGCTTGGAGAGCAGTTCTTC. The encoded protein is CASSGELAGGLGEQFF.

This clone was found once. The rearrangement links TRBV6-1 to TRBJ2-3; no reliable D call. The CDR3 is made up of 16 amino acids. Germline lookup yields CDR1 MNHNS and CDR2 SASEGT. V gave up 4 bases and J gave up 2 bases, with 16 bases separating them. The CDR3 DNA is TGTGCCAGCAGTGGTGTGGGCCGGACGCACACAGATACGCAGTATTTT. Translating gives CASSGVGRTHTDTQYF.